Each of the 27 T cell receptor beta chains below was sequenced from the same sample in a study of blood T cell repertoires in COVID-19. Profiling relied on immunoSEQ multiplex PCR, and the TCRdb table lists in-frame clones only, not all of them. The repertoire holds 64,000 or so clones, 75% to 90% seen once, with about 12% in the top ten. Sequencing used peripheral blood. These receptors originate from a human donor in a cohort sampled during active COVID-19.

This clone turned up a few times. V and J are TRBV7-9 and TRBJ2-2; 8 nucleotides match TRBD2. CDR3 length: 15 residues. Trimming at V came to 5 bases and at J to 7 bases, leaving 9 bases not matched to a gene. CDR1 is SEHNR and CDR2 is FQNEAQ in the germline V gene (reference sequence). The CDR3 loop is CASSPRGGVHGELFF. CDR3 in DNA: TGTGCCAGCAGCCCACGGGGGGGCGTTCACGGGGAGCTGTTTTTT. The entire variable domain, with the rest obtained from reference TRBV7-9 and TRBJ2-2, is as follows: DTGVSQNPRHKITKRGQNVTFRCDPISEHNRLYWYRQTLGQGPEFLTYFQNEAQLEKSRLLSDRFSAERPKGSFSTLEIQRTEQGDSAMYLCASSPRGGVHGELFFGEGSRLTVL.

This rearrangement joins TRBV7-9 to TRBJ2-5; D possibly corresponds to TRBD1 (7 bases). CDR1 is SEHNR, CDR2 FQNEAQ, per germline (reference sequence). The CDR3 sequence is 14 residues long. The ends were cut back, 2 bases at V and 5 bases at J, with 12 bases in the middle. CDR3 loop: CASSLSRGAETQYF. The CDR3 DNA sequence: TGTGCCAGCAGCTTAAGCAGGGGGGCGGAGACCCAGTACTTC. Drawing the rest from reference TRBV7-9 and TRBJ2-5, the complete variable domain is DTGVSQNPRHKITKRGQNVTFRCDPISEHNRLYWYRQTLGQGPEFLTYFQNEAQLEKSRLLSDRFSAERPKGSFSTLEIQRTEQGDSAMYLCASSLSRGAETQYFGPGTRLLVL.

At least ten counts were recorded for this clone. The V and J genes are TRBV5-1 and TRBJ2-1; no clear D gene. This CDR3 comprises 12 residues. CDR1 and CDR2 from the germline V gene are SGHRS and YFSETQ. With 1 base removed from V and 14 bases from J, the gap between germline ends came to 13 bases. The DNA for the CDR3 is TGCGCCAGCAGCTTGTTGGAGTCCATGAAGTTCTTC. It codes for CASSLLESMKFF. The variable domain in full, completed from reference TRBV5-1 and TRBJ2-1, reads KAGVTQTPRYLIKTRGQQVTLSCSPISGHRSVSWYQQTPGQGLQFLFEYFSETQRNKGNFPGRFSGRQFSNSRSEMNVSTLELGDSALYLCASSLLESMKFFGPGTRLTVL.

The chain uses TRBV12-5 and TRBJ2-3; no definite D call. The CDR3 has 13 residues. The germline gives CDR1 LGHNT, CDR2 FRNRAP. V was trimmed by 7 bases and J by 4 bases, leaving 12 bases between them. CDR3: CASATLSADTQYF. The CDR3, as DNA: TGTGCTAGTGCCACATTATCCGCAGATACGCAGTATTTT.

The chain has TRBV28 and TRBJ1-1; possible D gene TRBD1, 5 bases. The CDR3 sequence is 15 residues long. Germline V gene sequence: CDR1 MDHEN, CDR2 SYDVKM. V was trimmed by 5 bases and J by 1 base, leaving 14 bases between them. The chain's CDR3 is CASSPRGNWNTEAFF. The CDR3 DNA is TGTGCCAGCAGTCCCCGGGGGAATTGGAACACTGAAGCTTTCTTT.

V gene TRBV27 combines with J gene TRBJ1-5; 8 positions agree with TRBD1. V lost 0 bases to trimming and J lost 5 bases; unmatched junction nucleotides: 0. Germline CDR1 MNHEY, CDR2 SMNVEV (reference sequence). CDR3 length: 14 residues. Written as DNA, the CDR3 is TGTGCCAGCAGTTTATCCAGGGGGCATCAGCCCCAGCATTTT. Translation: CASSLSRGHQPQHF.

The rearrangement links TRBV6-5 to TRBJ1-5; 8 nucleotides align to TRBD1. Germline V gene data show CDR1 as MNHEY and CDR2 as SVGAGI. The ends lost 7 bases at V and 4 bases at J; junction bases unmatched: 6. The CDR3 covers 14 residues. The CDR3 sequence is CASILGTGNQPQHF. For the CDR3, the DNA is TGTGCCAGCATCCTCGGGACAGGTAATCAGCCCCAGCATTTT.

The chain links TRBV13 to TRBJ2-5; 9 bases align to TRBD1. V lost 0 bases, J lost 4 bases, and 3 bases stayed unmatched. Germline V lookup: CDR1 PRHDT, CDR2 FYEKMQ (reference sequence). The CDR3 has 15 amino acids. CDR3 sequence: CASSLGTGGGETQYF. CDR3 in DNA: TGTGCCAGCAGCTTAGGGACAGGGGGAGGAGAGACCCAGTACTTC.

The rearrangement uses TRBV3-1 (or the pseudogene TRBV3-2) and TRBJ1-4, with 8 bases that match TRBD1. The CDR3 is 15 amino acids. The germline V gene encodes CDR1 LGHDT and CDR2 YNNKEL (reference sequence). V shed 2 bases, J shed 3 bases, and the junction held 2 bases outside the gene matches. CDR3 region: CASSQQGAANEKLFF. In DNA, the CDR3 is TGTGCCAGCAGCCAACAGGGGGCAGCTAATGAAAAACTGTTTTTT.

The CDR3 loop is CASSIRQTNTEAFF. CDR3 DNA: TGTGCCAGCAGCATTCGACAGACAAACACTGAAGCTTTCTTT. This chain uses TRBV9 with TRBJ1-1; possibly TRBD1 for D (5 bases). The V gene's germline CDR1 is SGDLS and CDR2 YYNGEE. Trimming shortened V by 4 bases and J by 2 bases, and 12 bases separated the two germline ends. The CDR3 is 14 residues long. Based on the CDR3 plus reference TRBV9 and TRBJ1-1, the full variable domain is DSGVTQTPKHLITATGQRVTLRCSPRSGDLSVYWYQQSLDQGLQFLIQYYNGEERAKGNILERFSAQQFPDLHSELNLSSLELGDSALYFCASSIRQTNTEAFFGQGTRLTVV.

V gene TRBV5-6 combines with J gene TRBJ2-1, with D perhaps matching TRBD2 (6 bases). The CDR3 extends over 16 amino acids. Trimming took 5 bases from V and 0 from J, leaving 15 bases between them. Germline V gene lookup returns CDR1 SGHDT and CDR2 YYEEEE. The CDR3 region has the DNA TGTGCCAGCAGTTCCCTAGCGTCCCCCTCCTACAATGAGCAGTTCTTC. Protein sequence: CASSSLASPSYNEQFF.

V and J are TRBV10-3 and TRBJ2-4; 8 nucleotides align to TRBD1. The V and J ends lost 9 bases and 7 bases, in that order; junction bases with no gene match: 14. This CDR3 comprises 15 residues. Per germline, CDR1 ENHRY and CDR2 SYGVKD. CDR3 in DNA: TGTGCCATAAAGGCGGGGACAGGCGTGGGGAACATTCAGTACTTC. This translates into CAIKAGTGVGNIQYF.

This clone was counted a single time. This clone may be a read error of a much larger clone one base away. The sample has other DNA sequences that encode this CDR3 too. The rearrangement links TRBV19 to TRBJ2-1; 7 nucleotides match TRBD2. Germline loops: CDR1 LNHDA, CDR2 SQIVND (reference sequence). This CDR3 is built from 16 residues. The V and J ends lost 6 bases and 7 bases, in that order; junction bases with no gene match: 15. Written as DNA, the CDR3 is TGTGCCAGTAGCCCTGACTGGGAGCGGGGAAATAATGAGCAGTTCTTC. It is translated as CASSPDWERGNNEQFF.

The rearrangement links TRBV7-9 to TRBJ2-5; D perhaps matches TRBD1 (5 bases). This CDR3 is 12 amino acids long. Germline values: CDR1 SEHNR, CDR2 FQNEAQ (reference sequence). V was shortened by 5 bases and J by 6 bases, with 10 bases between the two germline ends. CDR3 residues: CASSRQMKTQYF. The CDR3 DNA follows: TGTGCCAGCAGCCGACAGATGAAGACCCAGTACTTC.

J is TRBJ2-3 and V is TRBV18, with a tentative D call TRBD2 (6 bases). Per the germline V gene, CDR1 is KGHSH and CDR2 is LQKENI. This CDR3 spans 16 amino acids. V dropped 6 bases and J dropped 0 bases, with 16 bases sitting between them. CDR3 in amino acids: CASSPGRGDSTDTQYF. The CDR3 DNA follows: TGTGCCAGCTCCCCGGGGCGGGGCGATAGCACAGATACGCAGTATTTT.

This chain connects TRBV28 to TRBJ2-1; 8 bases match TRBD2. This CDR3 has 14 amino acids. CDR1 and CDR2 from the germline V gene are MDHEN and SYDVKM. The J segment lost 3 bases and the V segment lost 7 bases, leaving 5 bases of the junction unmatched. CDR3: CASTGGASYNEQFF. The DNA of the CDR3 is TGTGCCAGCACCGGGGGGGCCAGCTACAATGAGCAGTTCTTC.

A few counts support this clone. The rearrangement joins TRBV28 to TRBJ1-2; tentatively, D is TRBD1 (5 bases). V shed 5 bases and J shed 0 bases, with 10 bases lying between them. Germline values: CDR1 MDHEN, CDR2 SYDVKM. CDR3 length: 14 residues. In nucleotides, the CDR3 is TGTGCCAGCAGTCTTACAGGCCCTAACTATGGCTACACCTTC. The encoded protein is CASSLTGPNYGYTF.

The chain links TRBV30 to TRBJ1-4; TRBD1 might be the D (6 bases). The germline V gene has CDR1 GTSNPN and CDR2 SVGIG (reference sequence). V was cut by 0 bases and J by 3 bases, with 11 bases left in between. This CDR3 has 15 amino acids. The CDR3 loop is CAWSVRGAANEKLFF. Here the CDR3 DNA reads TGTGCCTGGAGTGTACGGGGGGCAGCTAATGAAAAACTGTTTTTT.

This chain uses TRBV6-5 with TRBJ2-2, with D tentatively TRBD2 (6 bases). Trimming stripped 8 bases from V and 7 bases from J, with 11 bases between. This CDR3 has 12 residues. The germline gives CDR1 MNHEY, CDR2 SVGAGI. In DNA form, the CDR3 reads TGTGCCAGCCGTTGGCGGGGCGGGGAGCTGTTTTTT. This translates into CASRWRGGELFF.

This clone has just a few counts. The chain has TRBV6-2 or TRBV6-3 and TRBJ2-4, with 9 nucleotides matching TRBD2. The V segment lost 0 bases and the J segment 8 bases; nucleotides outside the gene matches: 5. Germline V lookup: CDR1 MNHEY, CDR2 SVGEGT. CDR3 size: 15 residues. The CDR3 DNA reads TGTGCCAGCAGTTACTCGGGCGGGGGGGCCGACATTCAGTACTTC. Its protein is CASSYSGGGADIQYF.

The chain is built from TRBV11-2 and TRBJ2-3; 10 bases are shared with TRBD2. This CDR3 region has 15 residues. Germline trimming cut 4 bases from V and 2 bases from J; bases unmatched to any gene: 3. Germline loops: CDR1 SGHAT, CDR2 FQNNGV. CDR3 region: CASSSLAGDTDTQYF. The CDR3 DNA reads as TGTGCCAGCAGCTCTCTAGCGGGGGACACAGATACGCAGTATTTT.

About this clone: The junction departs from germline at one end; a sequencing error may be responsible. This same CDR3 is encoded by further DNA sequences in the sample. The chain employs TRBV24-1 and TRBJ2-5; 10 bases match TRBD1. Germline V lookup: CDR1 KGHDR, CDR2 SFDVKD. The CDR3 contains 14 residues. In nucleotides, the CDR3 is TGTGCCACTAGTGACCCGGACAGGGGGTATACCCAGTACTTC. Protein product: CATSDPDRGYTQYF.

This chain joins TRBV5-4 and TRBJ1-6; TRBD1 agrees at 7 bases. V dropped 4 bases and J dropped 9; count of bases not matched to a gene: 7. Germline CDR1 and CDR2: SGHNT and YYREEE (reference sequence). The CDR3 has 14 residues. CDR3 sequence: CASSHTGELSPLHF. CDR3 sequence (DNA): TGTGCCAGCAGCCATACAGGGGAACTTTCACCCCTCCACTTT.

The V gene is TRBV4-1, the J gene TRBJ2-7; possibly TRBD2 for D (7 bases). CDR1 and CDR2 (germline): MGHRA, YSYEKL. This CDR3 is built from 15 residues. Trimming took off 3 bases at V and 7 bases at J, with 19 bases between the two ends. CDR3 coding DNA: TGCGCCAGCAGCCAGTCGGGGGGCCTGGCGGTAGAGCAGTACTTC. It specifies CASSQSGGLAVEQYF.

The chain employs TRBV7-2 and TRBJ1-4, with D tentatively TRBD1 (6 bases). The V and J ends lost 1 base and 7 bases respectively, with 16 bases between them. The length of the CDR3 is 16 residues. The germline V gene has CDR1 SGHTA and CDR2 FQGNSA. The CDR3: CASSLGMGGPAEKLFF. Here the CDR3 DNA reads TGTGCCAGCAGCTTAGGAATGGGGGGGCCCGCTGAAAAACTGTTTTTT.

This chain uses TRBV28 with TRBJ2-7; 7 positions match TRBD1. J lost 3 bases, V lost 3 bases, and 5 bases had no gene match. The CDR3 is 14 amino acids. CDR1 MDHEN and CDR2 SYDVKM come from the germline V gene. The CDR3 sequence is CASSLWGQSYEQYV. CDR3 bases: TGTGCCAGCAGTTTGTGGGGACAGAGCTACGAGCAGTACGTC.

This clone was detected only once. The chain joins TRBV19 to TRBJ2-3; TRBD2 matches 7 bases. V shed 8 bases and J 2 bases; nucleotides not matched to a gene: 7. CDR1 is LNHDA, CDR2 SQIVND, per germline (reference sequence). This CDR3 comprises 14 residues. The CDR3 nucleotides read TGTGCCAGTTATCGGACTAGACACACAGATACGCAGTATTTT. Protein: CASYRTRHTDTQYF.